This T cell receptor (beta chain) came from a study of blood T cell repertoires in COVID-19. This clone was seen more than once but under ten times. Authors' analysis steps: Amplified reference gene primers provided the basis for estimating nucleated cell counts. The repertoire was sequenced with immunoSEQ multiplex PCR; TCRdb's copy has only in-frame clones and lacks some. V, J and clone size derive from that table, while D and trimming were established from the DNA sequence. The sample records some 82,000 clones, approximately 80% being singletons. V dropped 4 bases and J dropped 5 bases, with 12 bases sitting between them. Germline V gives CDR1 SNHLY, CDR2 FYNNEI. CDR3 length: 14 residues.

J is TRBJ1-5 and V is TRBV2; D not resolved. Sample: peripheral blood. This clonotype was sampled from an elderly man with acute or convalescent COVID-19. CDR3 region: CASSVGPLDQPQHF. In nucleotides, the CDR3 is TGTGCCAGCAGTGTCGGTCCTTTGGATCAGCCCCAGCATTTT. Full variable domain (outside the CDR3, taken from reference TRBV2 and TRBJ1-5): EPEVTQTPSHQVTQMGQEVILRCVPISNHLYFYWYRQILGQKVEFLVSFYNNEISEKSEIFDDQFSVERPDGSNFTLKIRSTKLEDSAMYFCASSVGPLDQPQHFGDGTRLSIL.